This section outlines one T cell receptor beta chain sequence together with its context. Which antigen it targets is not known. Qualities for individual bases were not recorded, and no much larger clone is one base off. The cohort comprised around 690 healthy bone marrow donors. At the time of sampling, every cohort member was nominally healthy, though immune exposures that went unrecorded were likely present. The donor was CMV seropositive and belonged to the group of 250 to 300 seropositive cohort members. A peripheral blood sample was collected from each donor, and TCR beta sequencing was performed on peripheral blood mononuclear cells. The Qiagen DNeasy Blood Extraction Kit was used to extract genomic DNA from the blood cell samples. Taken from cysteine to phenylalanine, the CDR3 has 12 residues. The retained sequence is limited to the CDR3, 36 bases, with the frame set at the first base. As encoded in the germline V gene, CDR1 is MGHRA while CDR2 is YSYEKL. V is shortened by 2 bases, J by 1 base, and the region joining them spans 3 bases.

These data come from a study of cytomegalovirus exposure and HLA in healthy donors (dated by TCRdb to 2017 to 2019). Concerning the study at large: According to an earlier analysis of 587 of the donors, about 170 million T cells yielded roughly 110 million unique TCR beta sequences and about 300 Gb of sequence data. Donor age, sex, ethnicity and CMV serostatus were compiled together with the repertoire data. To decide whether each TCR beta V gene segment behaved as functional or pseudogenic, an earlier analysis of over 500 of the donors relied on high-throughput TCR beta sequencing. Rather than drawing on any new phenotypic data, the later analysis identified candidate immune exposures from TCR beta sequences and the way those sequences occurred across donors. In a later genetic analysis, genome-wide SNP genotypes for about 55% of the roughly 700 donors were used, and that subset was treated as a discovery cohort. The study aimed to test whether cataloging public T cell receptors could reveal signatures of past pathogen exposure. Using immunosequencing, the study profiled T cell repertoires from 666 subjects and related those repertoires to cytomegalovirus serostatus. Class I and class II HLA loci were covered by the typing at four-digit resolution. To predict cytomegalovirus infection status, the study combined high-throughput TCR immunosequencing, statistical association of individual TCRs with disease status, and machine learning. Besides the first cohort of roughly 660 subjects, a separate validation cohort made up of some 110 different subjects was used. A later analysis re-analyzed previously published TCR beta repertoires from hundreds of donors and added high-resolution HLA genotyping to study TCR occurrence patterns. Of the 398 genotyped donors, around 81% fell in the genetic ancestry cluster associated with self-reported Caucasian donors. Every discovery cohort repertoire had been produced on one sequencing platform. Roughly 5 DR-DQ haplotypes were handled as single units for association and clustering because linkage in the cohort was strong. The number of typed donors differed by locus: 629-630 for A, B, C, DRB1 and DQB1; approximately 530 for DQA1; 606 for DPA1; and around 450 for DPB1. An early release covering roughly 640 HLA-typed donors comprised about 300 gigabases of sequencing data and 85 million to 100 million unique TCR sequences. Among 398 genotyped donors of the cohort, an average of around 240,000 unique TCR beta nucleotide sequences were sequenced per donor, around 20% of them non-productive.

The full study reports these points: Compared with the roughly 700-donor mean, donors in an Asian-associated ancestry cluster had fewer N-insertions in productive TCRs, according to a later genetic analysis. A further reported finding was that TCR beta sequences accurately predicted the HLA-A and HLA-B alleles for most subjects in the first cohort. Compared with equally common non-associated chains, HLA-associated TCR beta chains in a later analysis were more clonally expanded and had lower generation probabilities. Because HLA typing was missing for some donors at each locus, association tests included only the typed subset. V-gene and J-gene trimming of TCR beta chains was associated with a missense DCLRE1C variant in a later genetic analysis, and the association was replicated in an independent cohort. Several of the top co-occurrence clusters appeared to be linked to parvovirus B19, influenza, CMV and Epstein-Barr virus, according to a later analysis. In a later analysis, the rate of TCR association differed among HLA loci, with DRB1 alleles having the most associated TCRs and HLA-C alleles having the fewest. CMV serostatus was the only immune exposure information available for the cohort. Linkage disequilibrium might explain the correlated functional status among segregating V segments, but an unknown experimental factor could not be excluded. In this cohort, only TCR beta chains were sequenced, and detectable features were limited by the absence of alpha or paired-chain data. In an earlier analysis of over 550 of the donors, most TCR beta V segments were observed in productive rearrangements about 90% or about 30% of the time, broadly matching IMGT annotations. Because the 87-base-pair reads could not distinguish some IMGT-functional V segments, including TRBV6-2 and TRBV6-3, those segments were excluded. The presence/absence analyses assumed that sequencing depth was roughly uniform across donors, and that assumption may not be true. When HLA alleles, especially DR and DQ, strongly co-occurred, TCR associations were difficult to assign to individual alleles. A later analysis found that most CMV-associated TCR beta chains appeared HLA-restricted, with HLA associations seemingly driven largely by CMV exposure. Across donors, most TCR sequences were observed very rarely, whereas some public TCRs were present in many individuals. The classifier was reported to diagnose cytomegalovirus status with high specificity and sensitivity in both the original and validation cohorts. The authors suggested that the approach could potentially be generalized to other disease states and immunological phenotypes. In a later analysis, 16,951 TCR beta sequences were associated with specific HLA alleles at a false discovery rate of 0.05. Because counts were too low, some 16 rarely observed V segments, including chromosome 9 orphons, were excluded from the earlier analysis of some 590 of the donors. A group of highly shared sequence variants was considered likely to be a technical artifact of the sequencing pipeline. The study listed 164 TCR beta chains as associated with cytomegalovirus. Three of the identified cytomegalovirus-associated TCR beta chains were confirmed in vitro to be specific for cytomegalovirus antigens.

The library was generated by the immunoSEQ multiplex PCR assay. The multiplex PCR relied on a mix of 60 forward primers for TCR Vbeta segments and 13 reverse primers for TCR Jbeta segments. Amplification of the CDR3 region of rearranged TCR beta genes was performed with a multiplex PCR assay on genomic DNA. On the Illumina HiSeq System, the amplified TCR beta libraries were sequenced as 87-base-pair reads. As for the original processing: A later analysis counted about 80 million unique TCR beta chains across the approximately 700 repertoires, and roughly 9.9 million of these chains were shared by at least two donors. Raw reads were error-corrected and collapsed into unique sequences with a nearest-neighbor algorithm that merged closely related sequences to remove PCR and sequencing errors. To assign V, D and J gene segments, CDR3 sequences were aligned to IMGT reference sequences. For a sequence to be retained, a match of at least six nucleotides to both a V gene segment and a J gene segment was required. A rearrangement was called productive if the CDR3 had no stop codons and remained in frame with V and J, and every other rearrangement was called non-productive. CDR3 was defined by IMGT convention, running from the second conserved V-encoded cysteine to the conserved J-encoded phenylalanine. The earlier analysis of about 610 of the donors excluded any sequence lacking an unambiguous match to a single V gene segment. An earlier analysis of around 600 of the donors classified V segments as functional when productive rearrangements were above 56.7% and as segregating when the standard deviation between donors was above 5%. A statistical classification framework was built to diagnose cytomegalovirus status from the catalog of TCR beta chain sequences. V and J gene assignment, in a later analysis, came from comparing TCR nucleotide sequences with IMGT/GENE-DB human TR gene sequences. The TCRdist pipeline was used in a later analysis to assign CDR3 sequences and most-parsimonious VDJ recombination scenarios. In a later analysis, every TCR beta chain was defined by the combination of its CDR3 amino acid sequence and its V-gene family, and reads without a unique V-gene family were dropped. As a way to deal with suspected cross-contamination and a sequencing artifact, a later analysis dropped under 600 nucleotide sequences that were highly shared and had low generation probability. In a later analysis, a clonal expansion index for each public chain was calculated from normalized within-repertoire ranks of inferred template counts. Generation probabilities in a later analysis came from a VDJ recombination model fitted to out-of-frame rearrangements, and those results were checked against IGoR. A later analysis scored TCR-TCR, TCR-HLA and TCR-CMV co-occurrence with hypergeometric tests, applying a repertoire-size bias correction to TCR pairs. A later analysis estimated false discovery rates by permuting HLA or CMV assignments 20 times. In a later analysis, co-occurring TCRs were grouped using DBSCAN, and TCRdist sequence similarity was added for clustering within HLA-allele-positive subsets. Co-occurrence clustering excluded repertoires with fewer than 30,000 or more than 120,000 public chains, plus five with anomalous nucleotide sharing. TCRdb took this table from immuneACCESS and kept in-frame rearrangements with V and J called. Such tables lack part of the clones; where checked against another copy, unresolved V genes explain under half of the gap, and the rest is unexplained. Clone size and V and J calls were adopted from that table, with D and trimming inferred from the DNA. The sample contains 150,000 or so clones, approximately 83% of them found a single time. The leading ten clones occupy about a tenth of the sample.

The specimen sequenced was PBMCs. This clonotype was sampled from a man younger than 30 in good health and CMV-seropositive. This chain is built from TRBV4-1 and TRBJ2-7; no confident D gene assignment can be made. This receptor has the CDR3 CASSQYSYEQYF. The DNA is TGCGCCAGCAGCCAATATTCCTACGAGCAGTACTTC.